The source of this TCR beta chain is a study of T cell repertoires in cytomegalovirus infection. V dropped 2 bases and J dropped 3 bases, with 26 bases sitting between them. The CDR3 runs to 20 residues. CDR1 and CDR2 (germline): LNHNV, YYDKDF (reference sequence). This clonotype was recorded at least ten times. In TCRdb, the reads were re-called with MiXCR into one record per CDR3 protein. The table records about 80,000 distinct CDR3 sequences, roughly 3.7% of them present only once. Source material: PBMCs. The chain links TRBV15 to TRBJ1-5; possibly TRBD1 for D (6 bases). This clonotype was obtained from a human donor in good health (CMV status not recorded). Some clones in this sample may be carry-over from other donors' samples. The CDR3 bases are TGTGCCACCAGCAGAATTCCTTTAGGTTCTATAGGGGGTCTCAATCAGCCCCAGCATTTT. Translating it yields CATSRIPLGSIGGLNQPQHF.